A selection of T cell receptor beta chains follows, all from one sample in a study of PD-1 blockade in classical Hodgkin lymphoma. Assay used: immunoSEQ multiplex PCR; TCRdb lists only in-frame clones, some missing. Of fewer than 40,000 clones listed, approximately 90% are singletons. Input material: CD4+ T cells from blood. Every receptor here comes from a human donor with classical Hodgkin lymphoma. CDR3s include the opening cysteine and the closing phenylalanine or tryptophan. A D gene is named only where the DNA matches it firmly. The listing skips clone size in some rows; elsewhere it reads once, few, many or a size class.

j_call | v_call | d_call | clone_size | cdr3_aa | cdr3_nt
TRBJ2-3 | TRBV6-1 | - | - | CASKLGGQGDTQYF | TGTGCCAGCAAGTTGGGGGGGCAGGGAGATACGCAGTATTTT
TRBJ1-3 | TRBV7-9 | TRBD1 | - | CASSPTGAGGNTIYF | TGTGCCAGCAGCCCCACAGGGGCGGGTGGAAACACCATATATTTT
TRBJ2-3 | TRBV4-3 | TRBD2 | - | CASSQDVQGLGTDTQYF | TGCGCCAGCAGCCAAGATGTTCAGGGACTAGGCACAGATACGCAGTATTTT
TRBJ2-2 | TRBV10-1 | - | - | CAKTGRNTGELFF | TGCGCCAAAACGGGCAGGAACACCGGGGAGCTGTTTTTT
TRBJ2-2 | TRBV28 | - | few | CASSLTHYTGELFF | TGTGCCAGCAGTCTCACCCACTACACCGGGGAGCTGTTTTTT
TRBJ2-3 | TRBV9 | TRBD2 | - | CASSGQRGTTDTQYF | TGTGCCAGCAGCGGGCAGCGGGGAACCACAGATACGCAGTATTTT
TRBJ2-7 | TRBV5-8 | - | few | CASRTRRGAYEQYF | TGTGCCAGCAGAACCCGAAGAGGAGCATACGAGCAGTACTTC
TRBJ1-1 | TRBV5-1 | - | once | CASSSGVEAFF | TGCGCCAGCAGCTCGGGCGTTGAAGCTTTCTTT
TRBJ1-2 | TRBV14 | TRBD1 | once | CASSLGTGAGYTF | TGTGCCAGCAGCCTTGGGACAGGGGCTGGCTACACCTTC
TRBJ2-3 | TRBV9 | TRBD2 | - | CASSGTITDTQYF | TGTGCCAGCAGTGGGACTATCACAGATACGCAGTATTTT
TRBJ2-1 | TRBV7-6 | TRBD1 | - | CASSLGGQGRLNEQFF | TGTGCCAGCAGCTTAGGAGGACAGGGGCGCCTCAATGAGCAGTTCTTC
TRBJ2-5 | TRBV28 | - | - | CASSAQTDNQETQYF | TGTGCCAGCAGCGCCCAGACAGATAACCAAGAGACCCAGTACTTC
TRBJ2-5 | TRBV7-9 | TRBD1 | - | CASSRSGQQETQYF | TGTGCCAGCAGCCGGTCGGGACAGCAAGAGACCCAGTACTTC
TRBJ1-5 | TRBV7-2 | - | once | CASSRYSNQPQHF | TGTGCCAGCAGTCGCTATAGCAATCAGCCCCAGCATTTT
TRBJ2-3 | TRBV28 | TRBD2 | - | CASSLQRGFTDTQYF | TGTGCCAGCAGTTTACAGCGGGGGTTCACAGATACGCAGTATTTT
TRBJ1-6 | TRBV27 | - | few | CASSTRQLLNSPLHF | TGTGCCAGCAGTACCCGACAGTTGCTAAATTCACCCCTCCACTTT
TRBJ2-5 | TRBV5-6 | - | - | CASSHEETQYF | TGTGCCAGCAGCCACGAAGAGACCCAGTACTTC
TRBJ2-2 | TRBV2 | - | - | CASSGLLQGTGELFF | TGTGCCAGCAGTGGCCTTTTGCAGGGCACCGGGGAGCTGTTTTTT